This TCR beta chain derives from a study of molecular identifiers for immune sequencing clone quantification. This clonotype has a count of ten or more. For naive CD8 T cells, sorting used the CD8+CD4-CCR7+CD45RA+ phenotype. CDR1 SGHTA and CDR2 FQGTGA come from the germline V gene. The V end was cut by 5 bases, the J end by 1 base, with 5 bases between. CDR3 length equals 13 residues. TCRdb reanalysed the PCR reads using MiXCR and keeps one entry per CDR3 protein. This sample carries around 43,000 distinct CDR3 sequences, over 15% of them seen once, and the ten largest clones take approximately 1.1%. The chain has TRBV7-3 and TRBJ2-2; no definite D call. This receptor was taken from a human donor in good health. Some libraries in this study had Jurkat cell RNA spiked in. Sequencing was performed on naive CD8+ T cells from blood, with Jurkat cell RNA spiked in. The sample's subset: FACS-sorted CD8+CD4-CCR7+CD45RA+ naive T cells. CDR3 protein: CASSPRNTGELFF. CDR3 coding DNA: TGTGCCAGCAGCCCGCGGAACACCGGGGAGCTGTTTTTT. Complete variable domain (other parts from reference TRBV7-3 and TRBJ2-2): GAGVSQTPSNKVTEKGKYVELRCDPISGHTALYWYRQSLGQGPEFLIYFQGTGAADDSGLPNDRFFAVRPEGSVSTLKIQRTERGDSAVYLCASSPRNTGELFFGEGSRLTVL.